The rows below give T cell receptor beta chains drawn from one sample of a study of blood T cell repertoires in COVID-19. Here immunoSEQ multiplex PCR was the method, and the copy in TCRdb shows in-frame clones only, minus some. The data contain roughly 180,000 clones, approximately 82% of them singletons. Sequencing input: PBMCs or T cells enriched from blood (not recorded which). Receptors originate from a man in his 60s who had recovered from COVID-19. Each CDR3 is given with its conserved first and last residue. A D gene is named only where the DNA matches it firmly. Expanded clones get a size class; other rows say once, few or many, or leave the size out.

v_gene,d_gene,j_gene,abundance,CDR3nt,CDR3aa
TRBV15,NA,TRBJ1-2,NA,TGTGCCACCAGCAGAGATCGAGGAGGGCCGCGATATGGCTACACCTTC,CATSRDRGGPRYGYTF
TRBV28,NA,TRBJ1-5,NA,TGTGCCAGCAGTCTGCTATCCACGGATCAGCCCCAGCATTTT,CASSLLSTDQPQHF
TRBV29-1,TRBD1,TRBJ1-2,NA,TGCAGCGTGGTTACAGGGGATGGCTACACCTTC,CSVVTGDGYTF
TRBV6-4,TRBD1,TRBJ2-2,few,TGTGCCAGCAGTGACAAGCCGGGACAGGGGACCGGGGAGCTGTTTTTT,CASSDKPGQGTGELFF
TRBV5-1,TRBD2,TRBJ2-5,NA,TGCGCCAGCAGCTTGAACGGCGGGGGGGAGGAGACCCAGTACTTC,CASSLNGGGEETQYF
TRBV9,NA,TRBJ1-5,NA,TGTGCCAGCGGGTATGCAGACAGCCCGTTCGGGGGTCAGCCCCAGCATTTT,CASGYADSPFGGQPQHF
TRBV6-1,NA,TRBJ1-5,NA,TGTGCCAGCAGTGAAATAGGGGTCCTTAGCAATCAGCCCCAGCATTTT,CASSEIGVLSNQPQHF
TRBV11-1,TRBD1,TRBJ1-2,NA,TGTGCCAGCCGTGACAGGGGAAATCCTAACTATGGCTACACCTTC,CASRDRGNPNYGYTF
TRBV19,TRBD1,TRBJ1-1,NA,TGTGCCAGTATCCGGACAGGGGCCACTGAAGCTTTCTTT,CASIRTGATEAFF
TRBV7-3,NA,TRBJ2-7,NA,TGTGCCAGCAGCTTAAACGGGGAGCGGGCCTACGAGCAGTACTTC,CASSLNGERAYEQYF
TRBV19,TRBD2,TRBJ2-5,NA,TGTGCCAGTAGTAACCCGACTAGCGGCCAAGAGACCCAGTACTTC,CASSNPTSGQETQYF
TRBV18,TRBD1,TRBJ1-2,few,TGTGCCAGCTCACCCCCGGGACAGGGTCTCTATGGCTACACCTCCTCCTATGGCTACACCTTC,CASSPPGQGLYGYTSSYGYTF
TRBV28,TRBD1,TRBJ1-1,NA,TGTGCCAGCACCGATCGGACAGGGGGGTACCGTGAAGCTTTCTTT,CASTDRTGGYREAFF
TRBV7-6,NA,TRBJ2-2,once,TGTGCCAGCAGCCAAGAAACCCTCGAAAGTTGGCGGTCCGGGGAGCTGTTTTTT,CASSQETLESWRSGELFF
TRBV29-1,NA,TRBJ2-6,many,TGCAGCGTTGAAGTACAGGGTACTGGGGCCAACGTCCTGACTTTC,CSVEVQGTGANVLTF
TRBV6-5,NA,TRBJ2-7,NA,TGTGCCAGCGCAAGGGGATACGAGCAGTACTTC,CASARGYEQYF
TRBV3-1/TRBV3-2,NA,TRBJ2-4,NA,TGTGCCAGCAGCGGAGACGGGACCAGGGGAGCCAAAAACATTCAGTACTTC,CASSGDGTRGAKNIQYF
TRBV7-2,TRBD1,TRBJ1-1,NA,TGTGCCAGCAGCCCTCGAGGGGGACAGGGGTTATTGAACACTGAAGCTTTCTTT,CASSPRGGQGLLNTEAFF
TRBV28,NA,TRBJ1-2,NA,TGTGCCAGCAGTTTGGGCAGCAGGGACTATGGCTACACCTTC,CASSLGSRDYGYTF
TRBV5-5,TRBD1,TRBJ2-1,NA,TGTGCCAGCAGCGACCGGGACAGGGTCTACAATGAGCAGTTCTTC,CASSDRDRVYNEQFF
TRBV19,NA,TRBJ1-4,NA,TGTGCCAGTAGTATCAGGGTTGGGGAAAAACTGTTTTTT,CASSIRVGEKLFF
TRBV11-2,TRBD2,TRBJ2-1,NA,TGTGCCAGCAGCTTACTTCCGGGACTAGCATTTTACAATGAGCAGTTCTTC,CASSLLPGLAFYNEQFF
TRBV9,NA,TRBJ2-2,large,TGTGCCAGCAGCGGAAACCCCATGAAGGGGCGCACCGGGGAGCTGTTTTTT,CASSGNPMKGRTGELFF
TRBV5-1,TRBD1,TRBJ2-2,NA,TGCGCCAGCAGCTTTCGAACAGGGGGCGCCACCGGGGAGCTGTTTTTT,CASSFRTGGATGELFF
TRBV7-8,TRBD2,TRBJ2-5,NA,TGTGCCAGCAGCTTCCGACTAGCGGGAGACTCAAGAGAGACCCAGTACTTC,CASSFRLAGDSRETQYF
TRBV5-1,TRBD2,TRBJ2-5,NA,TGCGCCAGCAGCCGAGCGGGAGGAGAGACCCAGTACTTC,CASSRAGGETQYF
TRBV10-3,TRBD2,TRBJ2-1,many,TGTGCCATCAGTGGATTGGGCCGGGGGGATGAGCAGTTCTTC,CAISGLGRGDEQFF
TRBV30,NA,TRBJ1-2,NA,TGTGCCTGGACGGGTACTAACTATGGCTACACCTTC,CAWTGTNYGYTF
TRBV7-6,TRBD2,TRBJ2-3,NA,TGTGCCAGCAGCTTCTCAGCGGGGGGGCCGGGAGATACGCAGTATTTT,CASSFSAGGPGDTQYF
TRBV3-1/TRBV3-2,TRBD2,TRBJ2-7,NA,TGTGCCAGCAGCCAAGATGCTGGGAGGGCTAGCGGGACTCAGTACTTC,CASSQDAGRASGTQYF
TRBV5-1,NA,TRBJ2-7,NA,TGCGCCAGCAGCTTGGCGGGTAGCTCCTACGAGCAGTACTTC,CASSLAGSSYEQYF
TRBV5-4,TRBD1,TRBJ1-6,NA,TGTGCCAGCAGCCCAAGCGTGGACAGGAATTCACCCCTCCACTTT,CASSPSVDRNSPLHF
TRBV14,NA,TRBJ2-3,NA,TGTGCCAGCAGTATCGGGTGGGGTGGAGGAGATACGCAGTATTTT,CASSIGWGGGDTQYF
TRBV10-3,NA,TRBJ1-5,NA,TGTGCCATCACTCAGGGATGGGATCAGCCCCAGCATTTT,CAITQGWDQPQHF
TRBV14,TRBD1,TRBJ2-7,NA,TGTGCCAGCAGCCAACTCCAGACAGGGAACGAGCAGTACTTC,CASSQLQTGNEQYF